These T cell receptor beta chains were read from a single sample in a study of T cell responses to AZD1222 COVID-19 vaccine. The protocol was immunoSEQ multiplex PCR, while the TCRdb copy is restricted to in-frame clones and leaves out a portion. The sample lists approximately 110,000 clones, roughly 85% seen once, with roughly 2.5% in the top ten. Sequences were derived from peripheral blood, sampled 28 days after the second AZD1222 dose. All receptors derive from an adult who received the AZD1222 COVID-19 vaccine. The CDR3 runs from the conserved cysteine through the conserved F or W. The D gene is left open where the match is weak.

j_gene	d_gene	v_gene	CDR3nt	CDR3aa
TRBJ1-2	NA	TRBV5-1	TGCGCCAGCAGCTTGGATAATGCCGTCTACTATGGCTACACCTTC	CASSLDNAVYYGYTF
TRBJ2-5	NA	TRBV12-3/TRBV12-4	TGTGCCAGTACACAGGGTATAACGGAGACCCAGTACTTC	CASTQGITETQYF
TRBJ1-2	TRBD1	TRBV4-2	TGTGCCAGCAGCCAAGAACAGGGGGCAGGGGATGGCTACACCTTC	CASSQEQGAGDGYTF
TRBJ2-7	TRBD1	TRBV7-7	TGTGCCAGCAGCTTAATAGGGGGCGGCGAGCAGTACTTC	CASSLIGGGEQYF
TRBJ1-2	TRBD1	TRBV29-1	TGCAGCGTCGGGACAGGGGACTACGGCTACACCTTC	CSVGTGDYGYTF
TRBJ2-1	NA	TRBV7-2	TGTGCCAGCAGCTTTGAACGGGGTCGTGAGCAGTTCTTC	CASSFERGREQFF
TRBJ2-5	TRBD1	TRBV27	TGTGCCAGCAAACAGGGGGCGCGTGAGACCCAGTACTTC	CASKQGARETQYF
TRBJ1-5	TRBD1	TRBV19	TGTGCCAGTAAGGGCAGGGGGAACAATCAGCCCCAGCATTTT	CASKGRGNNQPQHF
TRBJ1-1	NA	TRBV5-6	TGTGCCAGCAGCTTGCTGGAAGGTTCTGGAGCTTTCTTT	CASSLLEGSGAFF
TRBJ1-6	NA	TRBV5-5	TGTGCCAGCAGCTCCAGGTTAGCCGGATGGAATTCACCCCTCCACTTT	CASSSRLAGWNSPLHF
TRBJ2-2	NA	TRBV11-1	TGTGCCAGCAGCTTAATTAGGAACACCGGGGAGCTGTTTTTT	CASSLIRNTGELFF
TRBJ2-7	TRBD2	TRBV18	TGTGCCAGCTCGCCTCTAGCGGGAGGGCCCTACGAGCAGTACTTC	CASSPLAGGPYEQYF
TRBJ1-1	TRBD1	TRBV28	TGTGCCAGCAGTCTGAGAGCCAGGGGGGGTTCGACTTTCTTT	CASSLRARGGSTFF
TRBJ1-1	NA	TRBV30	TGTGCCTGGAACTCCGGGGGACGAAGGGGCACTGAAGCTTTCTTT	CAWNSGGRRGTEAFF
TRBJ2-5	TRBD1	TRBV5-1	TGCGCCAGCAGCACCCGGACAGGGGGCGTAGAGACCCAGTACTTC	CASSTRTGGVETQYF
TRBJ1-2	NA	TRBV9	TGTGCCAGCAGCGTAAATGATATTAAAGGATATGGCTACACCTTC	CASSVNDIKGYGYTF